This is a list of T cell receptor beta chains from one sample in a study. TCRdb called the RT-PCR reads again in MiXCR, with one record for every CDR3 protein. In the table there are more than 550,000 distinct CDR3 sequences, 13% to 15% of which are singletons. Material: memory CD4+ T cells from blood. The receptor set was obtained from a female donor in good health, serving as a healthy control. Both conserved end residues are trimmed from each CDR3. A D gene is named only where the DNA matches it firmly. Clone size is given for some rows only: seen once, a few or many times, or a class if the clone is expanded.

>TRBJ2-5|NA|many|12|TRBV20-1
SARDRRKLETQY
>TRBJ2-2|NA|NA|13|TRBV7-3
ASSPGGRTTGELF
>TRBJ2-5|NA|many|10|TRBV20-1
SAARGGETQY
>TRBJ2-1|TRBD2|NA|14|TRBV20-1
SARDSRGRGYNEQF
>TRBJ2-5|TRBD2|NA|14|TRBV9
ASSVRLSGTQETQY
>TRBJ1-2|NA|many|13|TRBV20-1
SARDSRGTGYGYT
>TRBJ2-5|NA|many|13|TRBV7-3
ASSLTSTTQETQY
>TRBJ1-1|NA|few|12|TRBV5-1
ASSFSGGDTEAF
>TRBJ2-7|TRBD2|many|11|TRBV20-1
SARDGTSAEQY
>TRBJ2-3|NA|many|10|TRBV6-1
ASSELSDTQY
>TRBJ1-2|NA|many|11|TRBV12-3/TRBV12-4
ASSLNGELGYT
>TRBJ2-2|NA|few|13|TRBV7-7
ASSPVGLGTGELF
>TRBJ2-1|TRBD1|few|14|TRBV30
AWSRQGARLGIEQF
>TRBJ2-1|NA|few|11|TRBV9
ASSVGTYNEQF
>TRBJ2-7|NA|NA|12|TRBV4-3
ASSQQEGSYEQY
>TRBJ1-4|TRBD1|NA|14|TRBV11-2
ASSLGVGQVNEKLF
>TRBJ2-5|TRBD2|NA|13|TRBV7-2
ASSLELAEWETQY
>TRBJ1-2|NA|NA|14|TRBV5-1
ASSLAAGGPIYGYT
>TRBJ2-3|NA|NA|15|TRBV18
ASSPPYLGPYTDTQY
>TRBJ2-1|NA|many|10|TRBV5-1
ASTREVNEQF
>TRBJ2-1|TRBD2|many|13|TRBV7-2
ASSFGSGRGNEQF
>TRBJ2-5|NA|many|11|TRBV20-1
SAATRTGETQY
>TRBJ2-7|NA|many|11|TRBV4-3
ASSQEARNEQY
>TRBJ2-7|NA|many|13|TRBV7-2
ASSRGGPGSYEQY
>TRBJ1-2|NA|NA|10|TRBV20-1
GSRPPNYGYT
>TRBJ2-1|TRBD2|NA|13|TRBV6-1
ASSVIGTTYNEQF